The entry below gives a single TCR beta chain sequence along with its context. The antigen remains undetermined. The data were produced by immunoSEQ multiplex PCR, yet TCRdb's version contains in-frame clones alone and is incomplete. In the table there are more than 14,000 clones, around four fifths of which are singletons. The data were taken from a study of brain metastases from non-small cell lung cancer. Study conclusions and caveats: T-cell clones appeared expanded in around 64% of brain metastases relative to matched primary tumors. Compared with primary tumors, brain metastases showed less T-cell infiltration. Paired brain metastases and primary tumors largely shared TCR repertoires.

Trimming cost V 3 bases and J 8 bases, with 22 bases left between them. CDR1 MGHRA and CDR2 YSYEKL come from the germline V gene. The CDR3 is 16 residues long. The sample consisted of primary lung tumor tissue. The clonotype was recovered from a donor at least 40 years old with non-small cell lung cancer. The chain couples TRBV4-1 to TRBJ1-2; D gene uncertain. CDR3 sequence (DNA): TGCGCCAGCAGCCATACGCCCGGACCGATCGTCATCGGCTACACCTTC. This translates into CASSHTPGPIVIGYTF.